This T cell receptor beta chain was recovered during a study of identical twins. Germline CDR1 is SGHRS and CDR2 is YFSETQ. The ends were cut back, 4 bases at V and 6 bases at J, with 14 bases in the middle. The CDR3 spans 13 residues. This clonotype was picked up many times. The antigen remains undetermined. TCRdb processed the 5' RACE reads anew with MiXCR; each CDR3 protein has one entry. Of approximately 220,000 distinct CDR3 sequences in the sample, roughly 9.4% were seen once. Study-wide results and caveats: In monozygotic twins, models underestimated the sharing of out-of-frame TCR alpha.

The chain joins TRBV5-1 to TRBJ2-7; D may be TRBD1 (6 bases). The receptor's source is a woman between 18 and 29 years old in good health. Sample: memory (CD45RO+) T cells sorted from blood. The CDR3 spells CASSPHRALEQYF. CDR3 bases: TGCGCCAGCAGCCCACACAGGGCCCTCGAGCAGTACTTC.